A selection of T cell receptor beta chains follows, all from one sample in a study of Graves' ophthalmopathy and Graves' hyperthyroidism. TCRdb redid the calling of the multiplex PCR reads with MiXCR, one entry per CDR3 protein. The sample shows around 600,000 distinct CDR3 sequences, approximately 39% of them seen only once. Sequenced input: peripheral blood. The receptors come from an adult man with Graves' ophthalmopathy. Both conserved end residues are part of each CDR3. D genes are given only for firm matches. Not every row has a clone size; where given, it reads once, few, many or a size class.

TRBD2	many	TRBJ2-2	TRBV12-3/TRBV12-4	CASIAGGATGELFF	TGTGCCAGTATAGCGGGAGGTGCCACCGGGGAGCTGTTTTTT
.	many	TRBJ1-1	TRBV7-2	CASSLPGWRNTEAFF	TGTGCCAGCAGCTTACCTGGGTGGAGAAACACTGAAGCTTTCTTT
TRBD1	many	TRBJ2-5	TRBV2	CASSVTMDRAETQYF	TGTGCCAGCAGCGTTACAATGGACAGGGCGGAGACCCAGTACTTC
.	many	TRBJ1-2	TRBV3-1	CASSQDRGYTF	TGTGCCAGCAGCCAAGATCGCGGCTACACCTTC
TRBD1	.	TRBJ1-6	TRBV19	CAWSIRDRNNSPLHF	TGTGCCTGGAGTATCCGGGACAGAAATAATTCACCCCTCCACTTT
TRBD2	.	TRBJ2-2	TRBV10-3	CAVRATSGGRPNTGELFF	TGTGCCGTCAGGGCGACTAGCGGGGGGCGTCCTAACACCGGGGAGCTGTTTTTT
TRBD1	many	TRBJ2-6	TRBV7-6	CASSKGQGAYVLTF	TGTGCCAGCAGCAAGGGACAGGGGGCATACGTCCTGACTTTC
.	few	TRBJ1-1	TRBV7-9	CASTRLIVEAFF	TGTGCCAGCACCCGTTTAATAGTTGAAGCTTTCTTT
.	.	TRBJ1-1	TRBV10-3	CAISRPGGTEAFF	TGTGCCATCAGTCGGCCAGGAGGCACTGAAGCTTTCTTT
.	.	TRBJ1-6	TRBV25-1	CASRGDSPLHF	TGTGCCAGCAGGGGCGATTCACCCCTCCACTTT
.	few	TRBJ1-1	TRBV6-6	CASSPRQEAEAFF	TGTGCCAGCTCACCACGTCAGGAGGCTGAAGCTTTCTTT
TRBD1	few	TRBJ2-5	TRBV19	CASSRLQGQGKETQYF	TGTGCCAGTAGTAGACTACAGGGACAGGGCAAAGAGACCCAGTACTTC
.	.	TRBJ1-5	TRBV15	CATSRDRGAYEHF	TGTGCCACCAGCAGAGATCGGGGAGCTTACGAGCATTTT
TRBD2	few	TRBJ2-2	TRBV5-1	CASSLVLAENTGELFF	TGCGCCAGCAGCTTGGTTCTAGCGGAGAACACCGGGGAGCTGTTTTTT
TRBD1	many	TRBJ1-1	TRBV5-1	CASSTRTGPTEAFF	TGCGCCAGCAGCACGAGGACAGGGCCCACTGAAGCTTTCTTT
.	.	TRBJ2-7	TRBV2	CASSKGLPEYF	TGTGCCAGCAGTAAGGGACTCCCTGAGTACTTC
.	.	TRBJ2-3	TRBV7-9	CASSSATDTQYF	TGTGCCAGCTCGTCAGCCACAGATACGCAGTATTTT
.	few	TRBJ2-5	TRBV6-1	CASSGFTATQETQYF	TGTGCCAGCAGTGGATTCACCGCGACTCAAGAGACCCAGTACTTC
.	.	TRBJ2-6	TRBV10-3	CAISLRDYVLTF	TGTGCCATCAGTCTCCGGGATTACGTCCTGACTTTC
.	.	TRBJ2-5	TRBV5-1	CASSLAVNRGEETQYF	TGCGCCAGCAGCTTGGCCGTCAATCGGGGAGAAGAGACCCAGTACTTC
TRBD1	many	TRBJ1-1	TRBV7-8	CASSWDRGHNTEAFF	TGTGCCAGCAGCTGGGACAGGGGCCATAACACTGAAGCTTTCTTT
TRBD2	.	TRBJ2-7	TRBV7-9	CASSAISGTIYEQYF	TGTGCCAGCTCAGCCATTAGCGGGACGATCTACGAGCAGTACTTC
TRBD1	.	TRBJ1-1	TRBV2	CASSYSWDRGGTEAFF	TGTGCCAGCAGTTACTCTTGGGACAGGGGCGGTACTGAAGCTTTCTTT
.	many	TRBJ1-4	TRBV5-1	CASSFREGNEKLFF	TGCGCCAGCAGCTTCAGGGAGGGGAATGAAAAACTGTTTTTT
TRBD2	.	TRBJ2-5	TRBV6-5	CASSRHGLAPPETQCF	TGTGCCAGCAGTCGACATGGACTAGCGCCCCCAGAGACCCAGTGCTTC
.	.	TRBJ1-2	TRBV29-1	CSVTTGSVSYGYTF	TGCAGCGTTACAACAGGGAGTGTGTCTTATGGCTACACCTTC
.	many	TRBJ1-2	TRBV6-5	CASRGDGDYGYTF	TGTGCCAGCAGAGGGGACGGAGACTATGGCTACACCTTC
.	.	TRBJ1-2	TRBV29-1	CSSRRESGYTF	TGCAGCTCGCGCCGGGAATCTGGCTACACCTTC
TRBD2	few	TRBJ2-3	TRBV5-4	CASKAGLLTDTQYF	TGTGCCAGCAAAGCGGGGCTCCTCACAGATACGCAGTATTTT
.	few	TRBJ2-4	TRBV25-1	CASSGGFGAKNIQYF	TGTGCCAGCAGTGGGGGGTTTGGAGCCAAAAACATTCAGTACTTC
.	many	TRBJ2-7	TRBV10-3	CAISESPFQSLPSSYEQYF	TGTGCCATCAGTGAGTCTCCCTTCCAGTCCCTCCCGAGCTCCTACGAGCAGTACTTC
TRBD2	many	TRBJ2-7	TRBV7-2	CASSDTRLAGPSYEQYF	TGTGCCAGCAGCGATACTAGACTAGCGGGGCCCTCCTACGAGCAGTACTTC
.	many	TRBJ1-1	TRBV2	CASIWTAEAFF	TGTGCCAGCATCTGGACCGCCGAAGCTTTCTTT
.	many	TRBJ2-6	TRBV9	CASGTGSGANVLTF	TGTGCCAGCGGAACAGGGTCTGGGGCCAACGTCCTGACTTTC
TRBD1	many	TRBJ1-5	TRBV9	CASSVQTPGQSKNF	TGTGCCAGCAGCGTTCAAACTCCGGGACAGTCGAAAAATTTT
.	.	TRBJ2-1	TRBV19	CASRPTVYNEQFF	TGTGCCAGTAGGCCTACGGTGTACAATGAGCAGTTCTTC
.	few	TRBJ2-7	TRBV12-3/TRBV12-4	CASSFLNPHYEQYF	TGTGCCAGCAGTTTCCTAAATCCCCACTACGAGCAGTACTTC
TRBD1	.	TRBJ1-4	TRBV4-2	CASSQGQGATNEKLFF	TGTGCCAGCAGCCAGGGACAGGGAGCAACTAATGAAAAACTGTTTTTT
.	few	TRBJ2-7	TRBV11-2	CASSEDLARYYEQYF	TGTGCCAGCAGCGAAGACCTAGCCCGCTACTACGAGCAGTACTTC
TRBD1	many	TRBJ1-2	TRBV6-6	CASGPGQGVKGYTF	TGTGCCAGCGGACCGGGACAGGGCGTTAAGGGCTACACCTTC
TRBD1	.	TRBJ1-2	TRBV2	CASSAGQAGYTF	TGTGCCAGCAGTGCCGGACAGGCGGGCTACACCTTC
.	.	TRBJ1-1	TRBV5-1	CASSLQKNTGAFF	TGCGCCAGCAGCCTACAGAAGAACACTGGAGCTTTCTTT
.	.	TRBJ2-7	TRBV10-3	CAISRGQGYNEQYF	TGTGCCATCAGTAGAGGCCAGGGGTACAATGAGCAGTACTTC
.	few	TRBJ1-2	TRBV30	CAWSVRGAEGYTF	TGTGCCTGGAGTGTACGGGGCGCAGAAGGCTACACCTTC
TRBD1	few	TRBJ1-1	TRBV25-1	CASSQDPGQYMNTEAFF	TGTGCCAGCAGCCAAGATCCGGGACAGTACATGAACACTGAAGCTTTCTTT
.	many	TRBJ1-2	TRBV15	CATSREGGARVYGYTF	TGTGCCACCAGCAGAGAGGGCGGAGCTCGAGTTTATGGCTACACCTTC
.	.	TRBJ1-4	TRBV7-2	CASSLSGGKLFF	TGTGCCAGCAGCTTATCGGGTGGCAAACTGTTTTTT
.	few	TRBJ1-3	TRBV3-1	CASSQVYSHTIYF	TGTGCCAGCAGCCAAGTTTACAGCCACACCATATATTTT